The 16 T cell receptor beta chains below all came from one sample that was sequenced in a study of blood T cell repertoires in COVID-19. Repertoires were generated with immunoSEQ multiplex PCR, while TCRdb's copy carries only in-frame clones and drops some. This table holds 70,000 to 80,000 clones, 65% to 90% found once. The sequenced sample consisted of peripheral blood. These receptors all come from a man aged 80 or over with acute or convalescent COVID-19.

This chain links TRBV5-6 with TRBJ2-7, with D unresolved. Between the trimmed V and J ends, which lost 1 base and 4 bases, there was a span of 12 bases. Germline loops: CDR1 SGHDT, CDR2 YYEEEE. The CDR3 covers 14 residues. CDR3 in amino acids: CASSLRRRVYEQYF. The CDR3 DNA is TGTGCCAGCAGCTTGCGGAGAAGAGTATACGAGCAGTACTTC.

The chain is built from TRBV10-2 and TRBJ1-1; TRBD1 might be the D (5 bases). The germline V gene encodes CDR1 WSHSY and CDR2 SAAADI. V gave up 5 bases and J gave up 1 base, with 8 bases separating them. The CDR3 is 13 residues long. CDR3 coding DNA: TGCGCCAGCAGTCTGGACAAGAACACTGAAGCTTTCTTT. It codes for CASSLDKNTEAFF.

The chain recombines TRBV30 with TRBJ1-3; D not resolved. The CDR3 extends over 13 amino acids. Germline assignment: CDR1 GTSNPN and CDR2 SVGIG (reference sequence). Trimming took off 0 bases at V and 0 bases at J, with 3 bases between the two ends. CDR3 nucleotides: TGTGCCTGGAGTGTACTCTCTGGAAACACCATATATTTT. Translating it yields CAWSVLSGNTIYF.

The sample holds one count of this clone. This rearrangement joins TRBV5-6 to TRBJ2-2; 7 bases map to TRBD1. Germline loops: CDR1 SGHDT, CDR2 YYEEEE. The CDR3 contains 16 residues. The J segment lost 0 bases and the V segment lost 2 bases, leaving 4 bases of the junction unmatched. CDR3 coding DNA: TGTGCCAGCAGCTTTCGGACAGGAACGAACACCGGGGAGCTGTTTTTT. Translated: CASSFRTGTNTGELFF. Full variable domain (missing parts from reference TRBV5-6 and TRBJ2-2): DAGVTQSPTHLIKTRGQQVTLRCSPKSGHDTVSWYQQALGQGPQFIFQYYEEEERQRGNFPDRFSGHQFPNYSSELNVNALLLGDSALYLCASSFRTGTNTGELFFGEGSRLTVL.

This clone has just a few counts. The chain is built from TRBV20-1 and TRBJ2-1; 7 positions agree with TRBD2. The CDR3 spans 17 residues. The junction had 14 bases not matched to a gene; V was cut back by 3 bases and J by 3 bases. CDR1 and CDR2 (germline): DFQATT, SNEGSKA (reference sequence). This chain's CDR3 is CSASALGYSGVYNEQFF. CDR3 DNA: TGCAGTGCTAGTGCCCTCGGTTACAGCGGGGTCTACAATGAGCAGTTCTTC.

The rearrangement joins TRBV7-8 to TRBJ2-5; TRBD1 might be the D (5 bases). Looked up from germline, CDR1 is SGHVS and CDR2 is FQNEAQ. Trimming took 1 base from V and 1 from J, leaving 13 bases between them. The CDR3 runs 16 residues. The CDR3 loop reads CASSLGATGPQETQYF. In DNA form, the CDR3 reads TGTGCCAGCAGCTTAGGAGCTACAGGCCCCCAAGAGACCCAGTACTTC.

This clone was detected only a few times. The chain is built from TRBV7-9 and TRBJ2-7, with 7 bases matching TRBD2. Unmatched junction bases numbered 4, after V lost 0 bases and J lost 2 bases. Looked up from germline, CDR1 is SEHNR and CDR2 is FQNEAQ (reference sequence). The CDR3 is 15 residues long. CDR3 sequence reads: CASSLARGFAYEQYF. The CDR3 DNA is TGTGCCAGCAGCTTAGCGCGGGGGTTCGCCTACGAGCAGTACTTC. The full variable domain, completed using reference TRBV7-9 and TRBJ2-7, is DTGVSQNPRHKITKRGQNVTFRCDPISEHNRLYWYRQTLGQGPEFLTYFQNEAQLEKSRLLSDRFSAERPKGSFSTLEIQRTEQGDSAMYLCASSLARGFAYEQYFGPGTRLTVT.

CDR3 DNA sequence: TGTGCCAGCAGCTCTGGCGCGGGAAGCTCCTATAATTCACCCCTCCACTTT. Amino acids: CASSSGAGSSYNSPLHF. The chain has TRBV13 and TRBJ1-6; no firm D call. The CDR3 is made up of 17 amino acids. Trimming removed 4 bases at V and 0 bases at J, with 13 bases between. In germline, CDR1 is PRHDT, CDR2 FYEKMQ (reference sequence).

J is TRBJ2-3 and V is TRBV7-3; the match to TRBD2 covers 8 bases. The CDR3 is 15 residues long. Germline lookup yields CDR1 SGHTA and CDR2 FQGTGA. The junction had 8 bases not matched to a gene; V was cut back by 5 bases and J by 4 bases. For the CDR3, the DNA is TGTGCCAGCAGCACATCGGGGGGGCCGCCAGATACGCAGTATTTT. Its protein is CASSTSGGPPDTQYF.

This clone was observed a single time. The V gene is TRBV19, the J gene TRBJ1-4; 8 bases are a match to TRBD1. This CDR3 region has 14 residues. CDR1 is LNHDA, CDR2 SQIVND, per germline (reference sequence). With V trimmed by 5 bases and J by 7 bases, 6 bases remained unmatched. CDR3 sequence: CASSPGQGAEKLFF. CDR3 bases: TGTGCCAGTAGTCCCGGACAGGGCGCTGAAAAACTGTTTTTT.

The CDR3, as DNA: TGCGCCAGCAGCTTGGGGTCCCTAGCGGGAGGCGACGAGCAGTACTTC. Its protein is CASSLGSLAGGDEQYF. J is TRBJ2-7 and V is TRBV5-1, with 11 bases aligning to TRBD2. Germline trimming cut 0 bases from V and 5 bases from J; bases unmatched to any gene: 7. Germline V gives CDR1 SGHRS, CDR2 YFSETQ. The CDR3 loop spans 16 amino acids.

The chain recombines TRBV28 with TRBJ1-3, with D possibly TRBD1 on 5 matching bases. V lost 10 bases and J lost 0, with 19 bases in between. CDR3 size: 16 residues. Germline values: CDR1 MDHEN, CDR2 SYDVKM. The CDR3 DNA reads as TGTGCCACCTCAACCAGAACAGGATTCTCTGGAAACACCATATATTTT. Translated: CATSTRTGFSGNTIYF. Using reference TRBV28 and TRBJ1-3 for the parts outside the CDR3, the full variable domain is DVKVTQSSRYLVKRTGEKVFLECVQDMDHENMFWYRQDPGLGLRLIYFSYDVKMKEKGDIPEGYSVSREKKERFSLILESASTNQTSMYLCATSTRTGFSGNTIYFGEGSWLTVV.

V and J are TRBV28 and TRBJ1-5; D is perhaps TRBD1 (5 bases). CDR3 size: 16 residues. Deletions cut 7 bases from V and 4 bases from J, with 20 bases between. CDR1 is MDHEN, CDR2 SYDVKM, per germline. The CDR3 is CASTPPTVSKNQPQHF. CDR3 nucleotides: TGTGCCAGCACCCCCCCGACAGTCTCCAAGAATCAGCCCCAGCATTTT.

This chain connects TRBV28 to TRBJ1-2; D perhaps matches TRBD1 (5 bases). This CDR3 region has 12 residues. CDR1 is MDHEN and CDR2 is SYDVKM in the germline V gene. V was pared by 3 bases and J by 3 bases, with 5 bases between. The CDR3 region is CASSLTDYGYTF. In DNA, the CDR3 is TGTGCCAGCAGTTTGACAGACTATGGCTACACCTTC.

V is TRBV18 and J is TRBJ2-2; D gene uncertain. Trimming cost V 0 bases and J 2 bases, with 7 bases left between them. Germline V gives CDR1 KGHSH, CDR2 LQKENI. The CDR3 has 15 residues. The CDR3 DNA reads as TGTGCCAGCTCACCACCGAACAGCAACACCGGGGAGCTGTTTTTT. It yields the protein CASSPPNSNTGELFF.

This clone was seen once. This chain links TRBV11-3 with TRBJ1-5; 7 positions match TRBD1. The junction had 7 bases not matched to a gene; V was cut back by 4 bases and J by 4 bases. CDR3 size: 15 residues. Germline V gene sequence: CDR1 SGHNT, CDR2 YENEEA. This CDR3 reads CASSCQGDWNQPQHF. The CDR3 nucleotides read TGTGCCAGCAGCTGCCAGGGGGATTGGAATCAGCCCCAGCATTTT.